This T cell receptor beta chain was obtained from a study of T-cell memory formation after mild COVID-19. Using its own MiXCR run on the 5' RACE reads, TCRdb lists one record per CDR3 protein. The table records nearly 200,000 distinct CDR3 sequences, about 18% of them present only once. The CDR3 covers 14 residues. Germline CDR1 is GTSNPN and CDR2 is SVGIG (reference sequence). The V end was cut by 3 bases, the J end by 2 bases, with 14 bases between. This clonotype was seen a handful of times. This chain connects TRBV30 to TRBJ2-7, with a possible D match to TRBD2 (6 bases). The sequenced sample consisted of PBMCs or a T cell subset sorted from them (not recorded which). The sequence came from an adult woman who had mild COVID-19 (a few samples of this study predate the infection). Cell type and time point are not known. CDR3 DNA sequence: TGTGCCTGGAGGCCCCGGGGAGGTACCTACGAGCAGTACTTC. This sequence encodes CAWRPRGGTYEQYF.